This T cell receptor (beta chain) was sequenced during a study of blood T cell repertoires in COVID-19. At the level of the study: From T cells, B-cell-depleted T cells, or PBMCs came the material, which was cDNA or gDNA.

Germline V gene lookup returns CDR1 SGHNT and CDR2 YENEEA. This CDR3 is built from 13 residues. V lost 5 bases to trimming and J lost 6 bases, with 12 bases between them. Those enrolled in Seattle joined during active infection and were followed longitudinally afterward. Some clones are missing from TCRdb's copy, which holds only in-frame ones; the method was immunoSEQ multiplex PCR. Found here are 68,000 or so clones, 75% to 95% of them singletons; the top ten hold 7.3%. The clonotype was recovered from a man aged 35-49 years with COVID-19, enrolled during active disease. V usage is TRBV11-3 and J usage is TRBJ2-3, with D possibly matching TRBD2 (5 bases). The sample taken for sequencing was peripheral blood. In nucleotides, the CDR3 is TGTGCCAGCAGCCTGGACTTCGGGGATACGCAGTATTTT. This codes for CASSLDFGDTQYF.